These 23 T cell receptor beta chains were sequenced from one sample in a study of CD8 T cells in ankylosing spondylitis. Study-level findings and limits: A TCR beta motif made of fewer than 10 highly homologous variants seemed typical of ankylosing spondylitis blood.

TCRdb re-called the 5' RACE reads with MiXCR, one entry per CDR3 protein. The table has approximately 520,000 distinct CDR3 sequences, approximately 5.3% seen once; the top ten hold around 3.5%. These receptors lack a known antigen. The source material was blood, either unsorted or a sorted T cell fraction (not recorded which). All receptors come from a male donor with ankylosing spondylitis.

This chain joins TRBV5-1 and TRBJ2-5, with TRBD1 matching over 7 bases. CDR1 and CDR2 (germline): SGHRS, YFSETQ. The CDR3 length is 13 residues. Trimming cost V 3 bases and J 7 bases; bases outside gene matches: 6. The DNA of the CDR3 is TGCGCCAGCAGCTCAAACAGGGGTGTGACCCAGTACTTC. This encodes CASSSNRGVTQYF.

This clonotype showed up many times. This rearrangement joins TRBV20-1 to TRBJ2-7; TRBD2 aligns across 7 bases. Germline loops: CDR1 DFQATT, CDR2 SNEGSKA (reference sequence). The CDR3 sequence is 15 residues long. V lost 0 bases, J lost 0 bases, and 5 bases stayed unmatched. Here the CDR3 DNA reads TGCAGTGCTAGAGATGGGGGGGGGATCTCCTACGAGCAGTACTTC. It encodes CSARDGGGISYEQYF.

This clonotype was counted at least ten times. The V gene is TRBV29-1, the J gene TRBJ1-5, with no clear D. V lost 6 bases, J lost 9 bases, and 9 bases lay in between. The CDR3 loop spans 10 amino acids. In germline, CDR1 is SQVTM, CDR2 ANQGSEA. The CDR3 here is CSVGTRPQHF. In DNA form, the CDR3 reads TGCAGCGTGGGAACTCGGCCCCAGCATTTT.

This clonotype was counted only a few times. This rearrangement joins TRBV7-2 to TRBJ1-2, with TRBD1 as a possible D gene (5 bases). Trimming cost V 1 base and J 4 bases, with 13 bases left between them. The CDR3 is made up of 15 amino acids. Looked up from germline, CDR1 is SGHTA and CDR2 is FQGNSA. The CDR3 DNA reads TGTGCCAGCAGCTTAGGGGAGGGGCGGGTCTATGGCTACACCTTC. Its translation is CASSLGEGRVYGYTF.

This clonotype showed up just a few times. The chain couples TRBV7-9 to TRBJ2-5; TRBD1 matches 10 bases. The V gene's germline CDR1 is SEHNR and CDR2 FQNEAQ (reference sequence). J was trimmed by 3 bases and V by 5 bases; bases with no gene match: 6. This CDR3 contains 15 residues. CDR3 nucleotide sequence: TGTGCCAGCAGCCGGGACAGGGGCCGAGAAGAGACCCAGTACTTC. It translates to CASSRDRGREETQYF.

This clonotype was observed many times. The chain has TRBV27 and TRBJ2-1, with TRBD2 matching over 7 bases. Germline CDR1 and CDR2: MNHEY and SMNVEV (reference sequence). The CDR3 is 16 amino acids. V lost 3 bases, J lost 4 bases, and 9 bases stayed unmatched. The CDR3 here is CASSLGEGSGYNEQFF. The CDR3 bases are TGTGCCAGCAGTTTGGGTGAGGGTAGCGGGTACAATGAGCAGTTCTTC.

The sample holds many counts of this clonotype. V and J are TRBV7-2 and TRBJ1-2, with D tentatively TRBD1 (5 bases). Germline lookup yields CDR1 SGHTA and CDR2 FQGNSA. V was cut by 5 bases and J by 4 bases, with 20 bases left in between. CDR3 length: 16 residues. CDR3: CASSLVFGGGTYGYTF. The CDR3 DNA follows: TGTGCCAGCAGCCTCGTGTTCGGGGGGGGAACCTATGGCTACACCTTC.

This chain connects TRBV15 to TRBJ1-2; D gene unclear. The germline gives CDR1 LNHNV, CDR2 YYDKDF (reference sequence). This CDR3 contains 11 residues. Between the trimmed V and J ends, which lost 3 bases and 3 bases, there was a span of 2 bases. CDR3: CATSRDYGYTF. The CDR3 bases are TGTGCCACCAGCAGGGACTATGGCTACACCTTC. Drawing the rest from reference TRBV15 and TRBJ1-2, the complete variable domain is DAMVIQNPRYQVTQFGKPVTLSCSQTLNHNVMYWYQQKSSQAPKLLFHYYDKDFNNEADTPDNFQSRRPNTSFCFLDIRSPGLGDTAMYLCATSRDYGYTFGSGTRLTVV.

In its sample, this clonotype was seen many times. The chain employs TRBV4-2 and TRBJ2-7; D assignment may be TRBD1 or TRBD2 (5 bases each). CDR1 and CDR2 (germline): LGHNA, YNFKEQ. The CDR3 contains 15 residues. The V end was cut by 0 bases, the J end by 2 bases, with 11 bases between. CDR3 DNA: TGTGCCAGCAGCCAAGATTGGGGGACGACCTACGAGCAGTACTTC. This sequence encodes CASSQDWGTTYEQYF.

This clonotype was picked up many times. The chain combines TRBV12-3 or TRBV12-4 with TRBJ1-5, with TRBD1 matching over 7 bases. The CDR3 length is 15 residues. V trimming: 6 bases; J trimming: 5 bases; junction bases outside the gene matches: 10. Here the CDR3 DNA reads TGTGCCAGCAGCCCAAGGGGGCGTCGGGATCAGCCCCAGCATTTT. It specifies CASSPRGRRDQPQHF.

The V and J genes are TRBV20-1 and TRBJ2-5; 8 bases map to TRBD1. This CDR3 is built from 14 residues. Looked up from germline, CDR1 is DFQATT and CDR2 is SNEGSKA (reference sequence). The junction had 5 bases not matched to a gene; V was cut back by 0 bases and J by 5 bases. The CDR3 protein is CSARERTGRETQYF. In DNA form, the CDR3 reads TGCAGTGCTAGAGAAAGGACAGGGAGGGAGACCCAGTACTTC.

This clonotype was counted at least ten times. The chain combines TRBV4-2 with TRBJ1-5; a possible D gene is TRBD1 (6 bases). The CDR3 runs 16 residues. Germline V gene sequence: CDR1 LGHNA, CDR2 YNFKEQ. V lost 1 base and J 0 bases, leaving 10 bases between the germline ends. In nucleotides, the CDR3 is TGTGCCAGCAGCCAAGTAGAGGGGGATAGCAATCAGCCCCAGCATTTT. Its translation: CASSQVEGDSNQPQHF.

There are a few counts of this clonotype. The V gene is TRBV29-1, the J gene TRBJ1-1, with 8 bases fitting TRBD1. The CDR3 runs 15 residues. The V gene end was trimmed by 1 base and the J gene end by 1 base; junction bases not matched to a gene: 5. Germline values: CDR1 SQVTM, CDR2 ANQGSEA. DNA for the CDR3: TGCAGCGTTGAAGGTGGGACAGGAGGGAACACTGAAGCTTTCTTT. It specifies CSVEGGTGGNTEAFF.

This clonotype was seen ten or more times. The genes are TRBV7-2 and TRBJ1-1, with D possibly matching TRBD1 (5 bases). Trimming pared 4 bases from V and 10 bases from J, leaving 10 bases between. Per germline, CDR1 SGHTA and CDR2 FQGNSA. This CDR3 spans 11 amino acids. Here the CDR3 DNA reads TGTGCCAGCAGCTATGGGGGAACAGCTTTCTTT. Translating it yields CASSYGGTAFF.

This clonotype was counted ten times or more. The chain links TRBV20-1 to TRBJ2-7; no definite D call. V was trimmed by 3 bases and J by 3 bases, leaving 12 bases between them. Germline CDR1 is DFQATT and CDR2 is SNEGSKA (reference sequence). This CDR3 has 13 amino acids. The CDR3 DNA sequence: TGCAGTGCTAGGGTGGATCCGAACTACGAGCAGTACTTC. Translation: CSARVDPNYEQYF.

This clonotype was seen many times. V is TRBV28 and J is TRBJ1-2, with 7 bases lining up with TRBD1. Looked up from germline, CDR1 is MDHEN and CDR2 is SYDVKM. Trimming at V came to 10 bases and at J to 6 bases, leaving 11 bases not matched to a gene. This CDR3 contains 13 residues. CDR3 sequence (DNA): TGTGCCAACTGGGACAGAATGAAGAATGGCTACACCTTC. Translation gives CANWDRMKNGYTF.

Comment on this clonotype: A much larger clone differs by one base, so this may be a read error. This chain uses TRBV3-1 with TRBJ2-1; a weak D match, TRBD1 (5 bases). The length of the CDR3 is 16 residues. The germline gives CDR1 LGHDT, CDR2 YNNKEL (reference sequence). The CDR3 reads CACSQIGAGSYNEQFF. The CDR3 region has the DNA TGTGCCTGCAGCCAAATTGGGGCAGGGTCCTACAATGAGCAGTTCTTC.

This clonotype was detected a few times. The chain uses TRBV6-5 and TRBJ2-7; possibly TRBD2 for D (6 bases). Trimming stripped 2 bases from V and 2 bases from J, with 10 bases between. The CDR3 consists of 14 residues. The germline V gene has CDR1 MNHEY and CDR2 SVGAGI. CDR3 nucleotides: TGTGCCAGCAGTTACAGGCGGGGAGCCTACGAGCAGTACTTC. Translated, it gives CASSYRRGAYEQYF.

The CDR3 sequence is CASSSGQGRNEKLFF. The CDR3 DNA is TGCGCCAGCAGCTCGGGACAGGGCCGTAATGAAAAACTGTTTTTT. The V and J genes are TRBV5-1 and TRBJ1-4; 9 bases map to TRBD1. V gave up 3 bases and J gave up 4 bases; unmatched junction bases: 4. There are 15 residues in the CDR3. The V gene's germline CDR1 is SGHRS and CDR2 YFSETQ.

This clonotype was recorded many times. The V call is TRBV9, the J call TRBJ1-2; 8 nucleotides align to TRBD1. Per the germline V gene, CDR1 is SGDLS and CDR2 is YYNGEE. The CDR3 loop spans 14 amino acids. The junction had 5 bases not matched to a gene; V was cut back by 4 bases and J by 3 bases. CDR3 nucleotide sequence: TGTGCCAGCAGCCGGGGACAGGTGGACTATGGCTACACCTTC. It translates to CASSRGQVDYGYTF.

Many counts were recorded for this clonotype. The chain carries TRBV4-1 and TRBJ1-2; 9 nucleotides align to TRBD1. The germline V gene encodes CDR1 MGHRA and CDR2 YSYEKL. The V and J ends lost 6 bases and 4 bases, in that order; junction bases with no gene match: 9. This CDR3 region has 15 residues. CDR3 sequence: CASRQRTGDVYGYTF. Written as DNA, the CDR3 is TGCGCCAGCAGACAACGGACAGGGGACGTCTATGGCTACACCTTC.

The sample holds many counts of this clonotype. The chain employs TRBV20-1 and TRBJ2-3; D may be TRBD2 (6 bases). The CDR3 is made up of 15 amino acids. Trimming cost V 6 bases and J 0 bases, with 16 bases left between them. In germline, CDR1 is DFQATT, CDR2 SNEGSKA (reference sequence). The CDR3 loop reads CSALKGGASTDTQYF. The CDR3 coding sequence is TGCAGTGCCCTCAAGGGCGGGGCTAGCACAGATACGCAGTATTTT.

Comment on this clonotype: Being one base from a much bigger clone, this may be a read error. J is TRBJ1-4 and V is TRBV29-1; 7 nucleotides align to TRBD1. V shed 4 bases, J shed 7 bases, and the junction held 15 bases outside the gene matches. Germline V gene sequence: CDR1 SQVTM, CDR2 ANQGSEA. The CDR3 extends over 16 amino acids. The CDR3 sequence: CSVGGTARLFREKLFF. The CDR3, as DNA: TGCAGCGTTGGAGGGACAGCGAGGCTGTTTCGTGAAAAACTGTTTTTT.